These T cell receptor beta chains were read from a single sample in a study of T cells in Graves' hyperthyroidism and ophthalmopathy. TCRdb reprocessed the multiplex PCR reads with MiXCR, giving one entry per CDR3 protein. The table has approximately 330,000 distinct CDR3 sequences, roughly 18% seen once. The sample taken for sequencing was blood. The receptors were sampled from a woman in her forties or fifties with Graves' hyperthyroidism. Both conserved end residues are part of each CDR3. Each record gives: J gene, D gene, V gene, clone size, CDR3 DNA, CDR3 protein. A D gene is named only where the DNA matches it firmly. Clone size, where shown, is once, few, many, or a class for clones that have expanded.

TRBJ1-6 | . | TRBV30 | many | TGTGCCTGGACGGGACTGGGGAATATTCTTTCACCCCTCCACTTT | CAWTGLGNILSPLHF
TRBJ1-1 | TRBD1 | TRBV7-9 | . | TGTGCCAGCAGCTTCCGGGACAGCAATACTGAAGCTTTCTTT | CASSFRDSNTEAFF
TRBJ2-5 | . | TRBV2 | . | TGTGCCAGCGGCTCCTCGGGAGCGTACCAAGAGACCCAGTACTTC | CASGSSGAYQETQYF
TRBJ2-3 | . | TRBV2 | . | TGTGCCAGCAGTGTAGAACAGGGCCCAGATACGCAGTATTTT | CASSVEQGPDTQYF
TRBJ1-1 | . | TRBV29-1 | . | TGCAGCGTTGAACCCGACGGCGGTCCTGAAGCTTTCTTT | CSVEPDGGPEAFF
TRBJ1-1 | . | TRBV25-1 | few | TGTGCCAGCAGTGACATACAGCCAGCGGACACTGAAGCTTTCTTT | CASSDIQPADTEAFF
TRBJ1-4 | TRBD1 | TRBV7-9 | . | TGTGCCAGCAGCCACCGACAGGGGGGGGAAAAACTGTTTTTT | CASSHRQGGEKLFF
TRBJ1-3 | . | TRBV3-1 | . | TGTGCCAGCAGCCATCCGTTCGACAACTCTGGAAACACCATATATTTT | CASSHPFDNSGNTIYF
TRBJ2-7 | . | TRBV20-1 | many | TGCAGTGCTGGACCGGGACGCAACTCCTACGAGCAGTACTTC | CSAGPGRNSYEQYF
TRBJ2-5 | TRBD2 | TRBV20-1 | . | TGCAGTGCTCGCCCCCTAGCGGGAGCGGGCCAAGAGACCCAGTACTTC | CSARPLAGAGQETQYF
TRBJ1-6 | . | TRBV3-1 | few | TGTGCCAGCAGCCAAGACGGAGGGACCATAGGTTCACCCCTCCACTTT | CASSQDGGTIGSPLHF
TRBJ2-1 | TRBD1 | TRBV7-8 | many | TGTGCCATAGGACAGGGGGCGCGTAATGAGCAGTTCTTC | CAIGQGARNEQFF
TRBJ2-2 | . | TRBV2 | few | TGTGCCAGCAGACCCTTTGGGGTAGCCGGGGAGCTGTTTTTT | CASRPFGVAGELFF
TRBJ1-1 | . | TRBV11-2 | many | TGTGCCAGCAGCTTAGGAAAACCTGTACTAGGCACTGAAGCTTTCTTT | CASSLGKPVLGTEAFF
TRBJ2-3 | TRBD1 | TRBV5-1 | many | TGCGCCAGCAGCTATGGACAGGGGGTCGATACGCAGTATTTT | CASSYGQGVDTQYF
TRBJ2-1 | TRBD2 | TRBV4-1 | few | TGCGCCAGCAGCCAATACCTAGCGGGGGGCAGCAATGAGCAGTTCTTC | CASSQYLAGGSNEQFF
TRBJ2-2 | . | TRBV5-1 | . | TGCGCCAGCAGCTTGGCAAAGGGTTTGAACACCGGGGAGCTGTTTTTT | CASSLAKGLNTGELFF
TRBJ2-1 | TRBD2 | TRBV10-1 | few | TGCGCCAGCAGCGAGCTAGCGGGGGGCCACCTCGAGCAGTTCTTC | CASSELAGGHLEQFF
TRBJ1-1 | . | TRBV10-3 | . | TGTGCCATGGGAAGCAGGAATGAAGCTTTCTTT | CAMGSRNEAFF
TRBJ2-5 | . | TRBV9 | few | TGTGCCGGCAGCTTATGGGACGCTCGGGCAGAGACCCAGTACTTC | CAGSLWDARAETQYF
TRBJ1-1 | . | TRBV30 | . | TGTGCCCGGGACATCCTCACTGAAGCTTTCTTT | CARDILTEAFF
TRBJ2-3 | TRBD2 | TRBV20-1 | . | TGCAGTGCTAGTGCCAGACTAGCGGGGTTAGATACGCAGTATTTT | CSASARLAGLDTQYF